Below are 15 T cell receptor beta chains sequenced from a single sample in a study of cytomegalovirus exposure and HLA in healthy donors. The PCR ran on 60 Vbeta and 13 Jbeta primers. The protocol was immunoSEQ multiplex PCR, while the TCRdb copy is restricted to in-frame clones and leaves out a portion. The sample includes roughly 190,000 clones, less than 80% seen only once; the top ten take about 2.9%. Material: PBMCs. Receptor source: a man aged 35 to 55 in good health and CMV-seronegative.

The V call is TRBV19, the J call TRBJ1-5, with 9 bases fitting TRBD1. The CDR3 runs to 14 residues. In germline, CDR1 is LNHDA, CDR2 SQIVND (reference sequence). The V gene end was trimmed by 4 bases and the J gene end by 5 bases; junction bases not matched to a gene: 3. CDR3 loop: CASSTDRGHQPQHF. The DNA for the CDR3 is TGTGCCAGTAGTACGGACAGGGGACATCAGCCCCAGCATTTT.

A few counts support this clone. The chain couples TRBV11-2 to TRBJ2-7; TRBD1 aligns across 11 bases. The CDR3 length is 14 residues. Germline trimming cut 1 base from V and 5 bases from J; bases unmatched to any gene: 1. Germline-derived CDR1 and CDR2 are SGHAT and FQNNGV. CDR3 nucleotide sequence: TGTGCCAGCAGCTTAGGGACAGGGGGCGACGAGCAGTACTTC. This translates into CASSLGTGGDEQYF.

The chain couples TRBV13 to TRBJ1-6; 9 bases align to TRBD1. The germline V gene encodes CDR1 PRHDT and CDR2 FYEKMQ (reference sequence). The junction had 8 bases not matched to a gene; V was cut back by 1 base and J by 7 bases. CDR3 length: 17 residues. This chain's CDR3 is CASSLDKTGGRNSPLHF. CDR3 coding DNA: TGTGCCAGCAGCTTAGACAAAACAGGGGGCAGGAATTCACCCCTCCACTTT.

The chain has TRBV29-1 and TRBJ1-1; the D gene is possibly TRBD1 (5 bases). Germline loops: CDR1 SQVTM, CDR2 ANQGSEA. This CDR3 spans 13 amino acids. V shed 7 bases and J shed 4 bases, with 16 bases lying between them. The CDR3: CSALRDGGTEAFF. CDR3 in DNA: TGCAGCGCCCTCCGGGACGGGGGCACTGAAGCTTTCTTT.

As for this clone: The germline gene is not matched at one end of the junction; a read error may be the cause. This chain connects TRBV7-9 to TRBJ2-2; D is undetermined. The CDR3 is 13 residues long. Germline CDR1 is SEHNR and CDR2 is FQNEAQ (reference sequence). For the CDR3, the DNA is TGTTCCAGCAGCCGGAGTCTTTTCGGGGAGCTGTTTTTT. It is translated as CSSSRSLFGELFF.

The chain is built from TRBV5-4 and TRBJ1-6, with 7 bases lining up with TRBD1. Germline CDR1 and CDR2: SGHNT and YYREEE (reference sequence). The CDR3 length is 16 residues. V lost 4 bases, J lost 8 bases, and 12 bases stayed unmatched. The CDR3 loop is CASSKTGDLLYSPLHF. CDR3 sequence (DNA): TGTGCCAGCAGCAAAACAGGGGACCTCTTGTATTCACCCCTCCACTTT. Supplemented by reference TRBV5-4 and TRBJ1-6, the full variable domain reads ETGVTQSPTHLIKTRGQQVTLRCSSQSGHNTVSWYQQALGQGPQFIFQYYREEENGRGNFPPRFSGLQFPNYSSELNVNALELDDSALYLCASSKTGDLLYSPLHFGNGTRLTVT.

This clone was seen only once. The gene calls are TRBV5-1 and TRBJ1-1, with a weak D call TRBD1 (5 bases). CDR1 and CDR2 from the germline V gene are SGHRS and YFSETQ. The CDR3 totals 14 residues. V dropped 3 bases and J dropped 4 bases, with 13 bases sitting between them. The CDR3, as DNA: TGCGCCAGCAGCTCCCCCGGGGGGGGCACTGAAGCTTTCTTT. The encoded protein is CASSSPGGGTEAFF.

The genes are TRBV9 and TRBJ2-3; 8 nucleotides line up with TRBD2. Germline V gene data show CDR1 as SGDLS and CDR2 as YYNGEE. The CDR3 runs to 15 residues. J lost 6 bases, V lost 5 bases, and 11 bases had no gene match. CDR3 nucleotide sequence: TGTGCCAGCAGATCCGCGGGGGGAAATGCGGATACGCAGTATTTT. Translated: CASRSAGGNADTQYF.

This clone was seen a handful of times. The CDR3 nucleotides read TGCAGCGTTTCCACAGGGGCCAACTATGGCTACACCTTC. As protein: CSVSTGANYGYTF. The chain carries TRBV29-1 and TRBJ1-2; 7 bases line up with TRBD1. Looked up from germline, CDR1 is SQVTM and CDR2 is ANQGSEA. The CDR3 extends over 13 amino acids. V lost 5 bases, J lost 2 bases, and 5 bases stayed unmatched.

In its sample, this clone was seen a few times. The rearrangement uses TRBV7-8 and TRBJ1-5; unclear D gene. This CDR3 comprises 15 residues. Trimming removed 5 bases from V and 7 bases from J, with 18 bases in between. Germline V CDR1 and CDR2: SGHVS, FQNEAQ. The CDR3 here is CASSTTPTPSQPQHF. The CDR3 DNA reads TGTGCCAGCAGCACGACACCAACTCCCTCCCAGCCCCAGCATTTT.

V usage is TRBV7-2 and J usage is TRBJ2-7; TRBD1 aligns across 7 bases. The V and J ends lost 5 bases and 5 bases, in that order; junction bases with no gene match: 15. The CDR3 length is 16 residues. Germline lookup yields CDR1 SGHTA and CDR2 FQGNSA. The CDR3 is CASSDPSGTVNDEQYF. The DNA for the CDR3 is TGTGCCAGCAGCGACCCCTCCGGGACAGTGAATGACGAGCAGTACTTC.

The chain recombines TRBV18 with TRBJ1-5, with 8 nucleotides matching TRBD1. Per the germline V gene, CDR1 is KGHSH and CDR2 is LQKENI. Trimming cost V 2 bases and J 3 bases; bases outside gene matches: 3. The CDR3 spans 15 residues. The CDR3 sequence is CASSPRQGNNQPQHF. The CDR3 region has the DNA TGTGCCAGCTCACCAAGACAGGGGAACAATCAGCCCCAGCATTTT.

This clone was detected a few times. The chain combines TRBV7-2 with TRBJ2-7; TRBD1 agrees at 9 bases. The CDR3 extends over 15 amino acids. Germline values: CDR1 SGHTA, CDR2 FQGNSA. V lost 5 bases, J lost 1 base, and 6 bases stayed unmatched. CDR3 sequence reads: CASSRDRVNSYEQYF. The CDR3 nucleotides read TGTGCCAGCAGCCGGGACAGGGTTAATTCCTACGAGCAGTACTTC.

In this sample, this clone turned up once. V and J are TRBV5-5 and TRBJ2-3; 11 bases match TRBD2. The CDR3 covers 16 residues. With V trimmed by 4 bases and J by 2 bases, 6 bases remained unmatched. The germline V gene has CDR1 SGHKS and CDR2 YYEKEE (reference sequence). CDR3 residues: CASSVGLAEVTDTQYF. The CDR3 DNA reads as TGTGCCAGCAGCGTGGGACTAGCGGAGGTCACAGATACGCAGTATTTT. The whole variable domain, remainder taken from reference TRBV5-5 and TRBJ2-3, is DAGVTQSPTHLIKTRGQQVTLRCSPISGHKSVSWYQQVLGQGPQFIFQYYEKEERGRGNFPDRFSARQFPNYSSELNVNALLLGDSALYLCASSVGLAEVTDTQYFGPGTRLTVL.

The genes are TRBV7-9 and TRBJ1-1; D is undetermined. In germline, CDR1 is SEHNR, CDR2 FQNEAQ (reference sequence). The CDR3 spans 12 residues. With 3 bases removed from V and 2 bases from J, the gap between germline ends came to 4 bases. This CDR3 is CASSFLNTEAFF. The CDR3 DNA follows: TGTGCCAGCAGCTTTTTAAACACTGAAGCTTTCTTT.